These T cell receptor beta chains were read from a single sample in a study of CD8+CD57+ T cells in acquired aplastic anemia. TCRdb reanalysed the reads using MiXCR and keeps one entry per CDR3 protein. The table has 150,000 to 200,000 distinct CDR3 sequences, over 60% seen once; the top ten hold approximately 44%. The specimen was sorted CD4+, CD8+, or CD8+CD57+ T cells (not recorded which) from PBMCs. The source of these receptors is a human donor with severe aplastic anemia or a healthy control (not recorded which). Both conserved end residues are part of each CDR3. A D gene is named only where the DNA matches it firmly. Not all rows give a size; the values are once, few, many and, for expanded clones, a class.

DNA	CDR3	V	J	size	D
TGTGCCAGCAGCCCTGGGACGGCCACCGGGGAGCTGTTTTTT	CASSPGTATGELFF	TRBV7-8	TRBJ2-2	NA	NA
TGTGCCACCAGAAAGTACCCGGAGGGGTCCAACGGAGAGACCCAGTACTTC	CATRKYPEGSNGETQYF	TRBV24-1	TRBJ2-5	few	NA
TGTGCCAGCAGCCCTTTTGGTGAGCAGTTCTTC	CASSPFGEQFF	TRBV11-2	TRBJ2-1	NA	NA
TGTGCCACCAAACAAGATCCGAACTCCTACGAGCAGTACTTC	CATKQDPNSYEQYF	TRBV2	TRBJ2-7	NA	NA
TGTGCCAGCACCAGGACTATGGCGGGAGTCAACACCGGGGAGCTGTTTTTT	CASTRTMAGVNTGELFF	TRBV2	TRBJ2-2	NA	TRBD2
TGTGCCAGCAGTGAACAGGGGTCCTATGGCTACACCTTC	CASSEQGSYGYTF	TRBV6-4	TRBJ1-2	NA	TRBD1
TGTGCCAGCAGCTTATTAGAGGGTGGGACCCAGTACTTC	CASSLLEGGTQYF	TRBV7-8	TRBJ2-5	few	NA
TGCAGCGTCCCACGGGACGGAGCCGGTGGCACTGAAGCTTTCTTT	CSVPRDGAGGTEAFF	TRBV29-1	TRBJ1-1	once	NA
TGTGCCAGCAGCGAAATGGGGGGGTACGAGCAGTACTTC	CASSEMGGYEQYF	TRBV7-9	TRBJ2-7	NA	TRBD2
TGTGCCAGCAGTTTAGGGAGGGGGAGTAGCAATCAGCCCCAGCATTTT	CASSLGRGSSNQPQHF	TRBV12-3/TRBV12-4	TRBJ1-5	many	NA
TGTGCCAGCAGTCGACAGCCGAACACCGGGGAGCTGTTTTTT	CASSRQPNTGELFF	TRBV7-6	TRBJ2-2	NA	NA
TGCAGTGCTAGGGAATTAGCGGGAGGACACTACGAGCAGTACTTC	CSARELAGGHYEQYF	TRBV20-1	TRBJ2-7	few	TRBD2
TGCAGTGCTCGTAGGAGGGGACAGGGTTACGAGCAGTACTTC	CSARRRGQGYEQYF	TRBV20-1	TRBJ2-7	NA	TRBD1
TGTGCCAGCAGCTTATATGACGTATCCGCCGGGGAGCTGTTTTTT	CASSLYDVSAGELFF	TRBV7-9	TRBJ2-2	NA	NA
TGCAGTGCTAGCGAGGTCGGGGGGACAGCCTACAATGAGCAGTTCTTC	CSASEVGGTAYNEQFF	TRBV20-1	TRBJ2-1	NA	NA
TGTGCCACCAGCAGAGAGAATAGGGGGGGATACGAGCAGTACTTC	CATSRENRGGYEQYF	TRBV15	TRBJ2-7	NA	NA
TGTGCCAGCAGTGCTGTGAAAGAAAAGCCTACCTACGAGCAGTACTTC	CASSAVKEKPTYEQYF	TRBV2	TRBJ2-7	many	NA
TGTGCCAGCAGTTGGGAGGTTTATACGCAGTATTTT	CASSWEVYTQYF	TRBV12-3/TRBV12-4	TRBJ2-3	NA	NA
TGTGCCAGCAGCGTGTTCGGGTATAGTGACACTGAAGCTTTCTTT	CASSVFGYSDTEAFF	TRBV7-6	TRBJ1-1	once	NA
TGCGCCAGCAGCTTGGGGACTAGCGGGGGGCACATTCAGTACTTC	CASSLGTSGGHIQYF	TRBV5-1	TRBJ2-4	NA	TRBD2
TGTGCCAGCACGTGGGTAGCGGGGTCGGAGACCCAGTACTTC	CASTWVAGSETQYF	TRBV6-1	TRBJ2-5	NA	TRBD2
TGTGCCAGCACCCCCTGGGGGAGGGCACACCAAGAGACCCAGTACTTC	CASTPWGRAHQETQYF	TRBV6-1	TRBJ2-5	few	TRBD2
TGTGCCATCAGGGAGCCGGACAGCGGAAACACCATATATTTT	CAIREPDSGNTIYF	TRBV10-3	TRBJ1-3	NA	NA
TGTGCCAGCAGCACAGACAGGGCCTACGAGCAGTACTTC	CASSTDRAYEQYF	TRBV7-9	TRBJ2-7	NA	TRBD1
TGCGCCAGCAGCTTGGCAGACAGGGCCGGCGCCGGGGAGCTGTTTTTT	CASSLADRAGAGELFF	TRBV5-1	TRBJ2-2	many	TRBD1
TGCAGTGCTACTCAGGGGGTAGAGAATTCACCCCTCCACTTT	CSATQGVENSPLHF	TRBV20-1	TRBJ1-6	NA	TRBD1
TGCAGTGCTATTCCATGGAGCAATGAGCAGTTCTTC	CSAIPWSNEQFF	TRBV20-1	TRBJ2-1	NA	NA
TGCGCCAGCAGCCCGGAGGACAGGAGGTCCTACGAGCAGTACTTC	CASSPEDRRSYEQYF	TRBV5-1	TRBJ2-7	NA	TRBD1
TGTGCCAGTAGTACCCGCCGGGACAGGGGGTCCGGTCAGCCCCAGCATTTT	CASSTRRDRGSGQPQHF	TRBV19	TRBJ1-5	few	TRBD1
TGTGCCAGTACTGAACGCGGGGGTCTGTACGAGCAGTACTTC	CASTERGGLYEQYF	TRBV19	TRBJ2-7	NA	TRBD2
TGTGCCAGCAGTTATGTACTCCGTGAGAGCTCTGGAAACACCATATATTTT	CASSYVLRESSGNTIYF	TRBV10-3	TRBJ1-3	NA	NA
TGTGCCAGCAGTCTCCGGACAGGGGGCAACGAGCAGTACTTC	CASSLRTGGNEQYF	TRBV6-6	TRBJ2-7	many	TRBD1
TGTGCCAGCAGTGGAACCCGCGGCGAGCCTGAAGCTTTCTTT	CASSGTRGEPEAFF	TRBV25-1	TRBJ1-1	NA	NA
TGTGCCAGCAGCTTAACAGGGGGCGTCTATGGCTACACCTTC	CASSLTGGVYGYTF	TRBV7-2	TRBJ1-2	NA	TRBD1
TGTGCCAGCAGCGTTCGGATCGACTATGGCTACACCTTC	CASSVRIDYGYTF	TRBV9	TRBJ1-2	NA	NA
TGCAGTGCTAGCAGGGGGAGCTCCTACAATGAGCAGTTCTTC	CSASRGSSYNEQFF	TRBV20-1	TRBJ2-1	NA	TRBD1
TGCGCCAGCAGCACGGGACGAGGGGGGAATGAGCAGTTCTTC	CASSTGRGGNEQFF	TRBV5-1	TRBJ2-1	NA	NA
TGTGCCAGCAGCCAAGCTACAGGGGAATCTGGTGGCTACACCTTC	CASSQATGESGGYTF	TRBV3-1	TRBJ1-2	NA	TRBD1
TGCAGTGTTACCGGGACAGGGGGAGAGACCCAGTACTTC	CSVTGTGGETQYF	TRBV20-1	TRBJ2-5	NA	TRBD1
TGTGCCAGCAGCCAAGATTTGACTAGCGGGGGGGCGGATACGCAGTATTTT	CASSQDLTSGGADTQYF	TRBV3-1	TRBJ2-3	few	TRBD2
TGTGCCAGCAGTTTCGCCCTGAACACTGAAGCTTTCTTT	CASSFALNTEAFF	TRBV12-3/TRBV12-4	TRBJ1-1	NA	NA
TGTGCCAGCAGTCCCACAGGGGGCAATATCAACGAGCAGTACTTC	CASSPTGGNINEQYF	TRBV6-1	TRBJ2-7	NA	TRBD1
TGTGCCAGCAGCGTAGTTAGCGGGGCAGGAACAGATACGCAGTATTTT	CASSVVSGAGTDTQYF	TRBV9	TRBJ2-3	many	TRBD2
TGCGCCAGCAGCCAAGATGGGACAGAGAACACTGAAGCTTTCTTT	CASSQDGTENTEAFF	TRBV4-3	TRBJ1-1	many	TRBD1
TGTGCCAGCAGCTTCTTAATAGGCACTGAAGCTTTCTTT	CASSFLIGTEAFF	TRBV9	TRBJ1-1	NA	NA
TGTGCCAGCAGTCCGGGACAGACCTATAATTCACCCCTCCACTTT	CASSPGQTYNSPLHF	TRBV6-5	TRBJ1-6	many	TRBD1
TGTGCCAGTGGACTAGCGGGGACAGGGGAAGATCAGCCCCAGCATTTT	CASGLAGTGEDQPQHF	TRBV7-9	TRBJ1-5	NA	TRBD1
TGTGCCAGCGGGGCCACAGATACGCAGTATTTT	CASGATDTQYF	TRBV12-3/TRBV12-4	TRBJ2-3	many	NA
TGTGCCAGTAGTATAAATAGCTGGGCAGGCAACTACAATGAGCAGTTCTTC	CASSINSWAGNYNEQFF	TRBV19	TRBJ2-1	many	NA
TGCGGCGGGAGGCAAGACCCGGACAGGGGTGAGACCCAGTACTTC	CGGRQDPDRGETQYF	TRBV4-3	TRBJ2-5	NA	NA
TGTGCCATCAGTGCTGGCACTGAAGCTTTCTTT	CAISAGTEAFF	TRBV10-3	TRBJ1-1	few	NA
TGTGCCAGTACCAATGGTTGGGGGTACGGCTACACCTTC	CASTNGWGYGYTF	TRBV19	TRBJ1-2	NA	NA
TGTGCCAGCAGACAAACAGGGAACACTGAAGCTTTCTTT	CASRQTGNTEAFF	TRBV7-3	TRBJ1-1	once	NA
TGTGCCAGCAGCTTCGCGGGGGCCGCGAACTATGGCTACACCTTC	CASSFAGAANYGYTF	TRBV5-4	TRBJ1-2	NA	NA
TGTGCCAGCACCGGGAGCGACACCTTC	CASTGSDTF	TRBV5-8	TRBJ1-2	once	NA
TGTGCCAGCAGGGGGGATGGAGAAAAACTGCTTTTT	CASRGDGEKLLF	TRBV25-1	TRBJ1-4	NA	NA
TGTGCCAGCAGCCTTCGCGGCGTTAGGTTCTTC	CASSLRGVRFF	TRBV12-3/TRBV12-4	TRBJ2-1	once	NA
TGTGCCAGCAGTTTACAGGTCAGTCAGCCCCAGCATTTT	CASSLQVSQPQHF	TRBV27	TRBJ1-5	NA	NA
TGCGCCAGCAGGATAGCGGGGGGACTAGCAGATACGCAGTATTTT	CASRIAGGLADTQYF	TRBV5-1	TRBJ2-3	many	TRBD2
TGTGCCAGCAGTTACCGGACAGCATCGGAGACCCAGTACTTC	CASSYRTASETQYF	TRBV12-3/TRBV12-4	TRBJ2-5	NA	NA